One and the same sample provided the 12 T cell receptor beta chains below, sequenced in a study of PD-L1 blockade in urothelial cancer. Generated by immunoSEQ multiplex PCR, the TCRdb table keeps only in-frame clones and is missing some. The sample has 50,000 to 60,000 clones; about 86% are singletons. Sequencing used PBMCs, obtained around atezolizumab (anti-PD-L1) treatment. Source of these receptors: a man between 45 and 60 years old with urothelial cancer.

The chain combines TRBV5-1 with TRBJ1-1; D remains ambiguous. The CDR3 length is 14 residues. CDR1 is SGHRS, CDR2 YFSETQ, per germline. V lost 2 bases, J lost 5 bases, and 13 bases lay in between. The CDR3 DNA sequence: TGCGCCAGCAGCTTCACACGTAGCTGGACTGAAGCTTTCTTT. This encodes CASSFTRSWTEAFF.

This chain uses TRBV11-1 with TRBJ2-7, with D perhaps TRBD1 (6 bases). With 0 bases removed from V and 2 bases from J, the gap between germline ends came to 11 bases. Germline CDR1 and CDR2: SGHAT and FQDESV (reference sequence). The CDR3 is made up of 15 amino acids. CDR3 in amino acids: CASSLADGQPYEQYF. The CDR3 DNA is TGTGCCAGCAGCTTAGCCGATGGACAGCCCTACGAGCAGTACTTC. The full variable domain, its missing parts supplied by reference TRBV11-1 and TRBJ2-7, is EAEVAQSPRYKITEKSQAVAFWCDPISGHATLYWYRQILGQGPELLVQFQDESVVDDSQLPKDRFSAERLKGVDSTLKIQPAELGDSAMYLCASSLADGQPYEQYFGPGTRLTVT.

This rearrangement joins TRBV7-3 to TRBJ2-2; the D gene is possibly TRBD2 (6 bases). V shed 5 bases and J shed 2 bases, with 12 bases lying between them. The CDR3 extends over 15 amino acids. Looked up from germline, CDR1 is SGHTA and CDR2 is FQGTGA. The CDR3 bases are TGTGCCAGCAGCCGGGACTCCTTAAACACCGGGGAGCTGTTTTTT. Translation gives CASSRDSLNTGELFF.

The rearrangement joins TRBV2 to TRBJ2-1; 10 bases are shared with TRBD2. Trimming at V came to 0 bases and at J to 2 bases, leaving 4 bases not matched to a gene. Germline V gene data show CDR1 as SNHLY and CDR2 as FYNNEI. The CDR3 is 17 residues long. For the CDR3, the DNA is TGTGCCAGCAGTGAAGCACGGACTAGCGGCACCTACAATGAGCAGTTCTTC. Its protein product is CASSEARTSGTYNEQFF.

The CDR3 loop is CASSQVGYRTDTQYF. The CDR3 region has the DNA TGTGCCAGCAGCCAAGTCGGGTATAGGACAGATACGCAGTATTTT. The V and J genes are TRBV14 and TRBJ2-3, with D uncertain. Per germline, CDR1 SGHDN and CDR2 FVKESK. The CDR3 is 15 amino acids. V lost 1 base and J 3 bases, leaving 11 bases between the germline ends.

This clone was found a few times. This rearrangement joins TRBV21-1 to TRBJ2-7; TRBD1, the table's D call, lacks a check against the DNA. TRBV21-1 constitutes a pseudogene. The CDR3 spans 19 residues. CDR3 coding DNA: TGTGCCAGCAGCAACCCCTTGGCGCTAGGACAGGGGGCTTCCTACGAGCAGTACTTC. Protein: CASSNPLALGQGASYEQYF.

V is TRBV7-3 and J is TRBJ2-2; 10 bases line up with TRBD2. The CDR3 is 16 residues long. The V segment lost 2 bases and the J segment 4 bases; nucleotides outside the gene matches: 4. Germline V lookup: CDR1 SGHTA, CDR2 FQGTGA. CDR3: CASSLGRTSGTGELFF. In DNA, the CDR3 is TGTGCCAGCAGCTTAGGTCGGACTAGCGGCACCGGGGAGCTGTTTTTT.

The chain combines TRBV28 with TRBJ1-5; 8 bases are a match to TRBD1. The CDR3 length is 15 residues. V gave up 4 bases and J gave up 7 bases; unmatched junction bases: 9. In germline, CDR1 is MDHEN, CDR2 SYDVKM. CDR3: CASSSTGTGFQPQHF. Written as DNA, the CDR3 is TGTGCCAGCAGTTCCACCGGGACAGGATTCCAGCCCCAGCATTTT.

The rearrangement joins TRBV19 to TRBJ1-2, with TRBD1 identical over 7 bases. The CDR3 has 13 amino acids. Germline assignment: CDR1 LNHDA and CDR2 SQIVND (reference sequence). The J segment lost 8 bases and the V segment lost 4 bases, leaving 7 bases of the junction unmatched. CDR3: CASSKKQGYGYTF. For the CDR3, the DNA is TGTGCCAGTAGTAAAAAACAGGGGTACGGCTACACCTTC.

The V call is TRBV5-5, the J call TRBJ1-3, with 7 bases matching TRBD1. CDR1 and CDR2 from the germline V gene are SGHKS and YYEKEE (reference sequence). The CDR3 is 15 residues long. V gave up 0 bases and J gave up 4 bases; unmatched junction bases: 4. CDR3 in amino acids: CASSLEGQSGNTIYF. DNA of the CDR3: TGTGCCAGCAGCTTGGAGGGACAGTCCGGAAACACCATATATTTT.

The V and J genes are TRBV4-2 and TRBJ2-1, with D perhaps matching TRBD2 (5 bases). The V end lost 8 bases, the J end lost 2 bases, and 10 bases lay between the germline ends. Germline V gives CDR1 LGHNA, CDR2 YNFKEQ. The CDR3 runs 13 residues. CDR3 coding DNA: TGTGCCAGCGGAGCGGACCCCTACAATGAGCAGTTCTTC. This gives the protein CASGADPYNEQFF.

The chain employs TRBV27 and TRBJ1-2; TRBD1 aligns across 8 bases. This CDR3 is built from 15 residues. Germline CDR1 and CDR2: MNHEY and SMNVEV (reference sequence). J was trimmed by 3 bases and V by 2 bases; bases with no gene match: 5. The CDR3 reads CASSLGSGGDYGYTF. The DNA of the CDR3 is TGTGCCAGCAGTTTAGGCTCAGGGGGCGACTATGGCTACACCTTC.